One sample yielded the 24 T cell receptor beta chains listed below, sequenced in a study of cytomegalovirus exposure and HLA in healthy donors. The primer mix had 60 Vbeta and 13 Jbeta primers. The table came from immunoSEQ multiplex PCR; TCRdb's copy has only in-frame clones and leaves some out. The sample includes approximately 110,000 clones, about four fifths of them seen just once. Sequences were obtained from PBMCs. The origin of the receptors is a man in his forties in good health and CMV-seronegative.

V gene TRBV5-1 combines with J gene TRBJ2-7; 7 bases are shared with TRBD2. CDR3 length: 15 amino acids. V lost 0 bases, J lost 2 bases, and 5 bases stayed unmatched. The germline gives CDR1 SGHRS, CDR2 YFSETQ. CDR3 in DNA: TGCGCCAGCAGCTTGGCTAGCGGTGGAACCTACGAGCAGTACTTC. Residues: CASSLASGGTYEQYF.

J is TRBJ2-5 and V is TRBV5-1, with 9 positions matching TRBD1. Germline lookup yields CDR1 SGHRS and CDR2 YFSETQ. The CDR3 extends over 16 amino acids. V lost 4 bases to trimming and J lost 0 bases; unmatched junction nucleotides: 7. CDR3 nucleotides: TGCGCCAGCAGCGGGGGGACAGGGACGTACCAAGAGACCCAGTACTTC. Translation gives CASSGGTGTYQETQYF.

V and J are TRBV9 and TRBJ1-2; D uncertain. V was pared by 0 bases and J by 8 bases, with 17 bases between. The CDR3 totals 15 residues. Germline lookup yields CDR1 SGDLS and CDR2 YYNGEE. CDR3 protein: CASSVGALWGVGYTF. In DNA, the CDR3 is TGTGCCAGCAGCGTAGGGGCGCTCTGGGGAGTAGGCTACACCTTC.

A note on this clone: The sample holds other DNA sequences that translate to the same CDR3. The genes are TRBV27 and TRBJ2-7, with D maybe TRBD2 (6 bases). In germline, CDR1 is MNHEY, CDR2 SMNVEV (reference sequence). The V end was cut by 0 bases, the J end by 3 bases, with 6 bases between. The CDR3 loop spans 13 amino acids. This CDR3 is CASSLSRGYEQYF. CDR3 in DNA: TGTGCCAGCAGTTTATCGCGGGGCTACGAGCAGTACTTC.

The J gene is TRBJ2-7, the V gene TRBV6-5; 9 bases map to TRBD1. Looked up from germline, CDR1 is MNHEY and CDR2 is SVGAGI. This CDR3 spans 15 amino acids. V dropped 6 bases and J dropped 1; count of bases not matched to a gene: 7. CDR3 sequence (DNA): TGTGCCAGCAGGAGACAGGGGGTGCGGTCCTACGAGCAGTACTTC. Amino acids: CASRRQGVRSYEQYF.

This clone was picked up a small number of times. The chain links TRBV19 to TRBJ1-6; the D is unclear. V lost 5 bases, J lost 0 bases, and 8 bases lay in between. The CDR3 is 15 residues long. Germline CDR1 LNHDA, CDR2 SQIVND (reference sequence). The CDR3 DNA reads TGTGCCAGTAGTCCGACAAGCTCCTATAATTCACCCCTCCACTTT. Protein product: CASSPTSSYNSPLHF.

The rearrangement uses TRBV28 and TRBJ1-6; 9 nucleotides agree with TRBD1. Germline CDR1 and CDR2: MDHEN and SYDVKM. With 3 bases clipped from V and 6 bases from J, the junction kept 0 bases outside the gene matches. CDR3 length: 14 amino acids. The CDR3 sequence is CASSLGQGNSPLHF. CDR3 coding DNA: TGTGCCAGCAGTTTGGGACAGGGTAATTCACCCCTCCACTTT.

The chain links TRBV25-1 to TRBJ1-6; TRBD1 aligns across 7 bases. Germline V lookup: CDR1 MGHDK, CDR2 SYGVNS. The CDR3 contains 12 residues. V lost 6 bases and J lost 10; bases outside the gene matches: 3. CDR3 amino acids: CASRVTGSPLHF. The CDR3 DNA follows: TGTGCCAGCAGGGTGACAGGGTCACCCCTCCACTTT.

This clone has only a few counts. The rearrangement joins TRBV5-4 to TRBJ1-1; D possibly corresponds to TRBD1 (5 bases). Trimming cost V 4 bases and J 8 bases, with 12 bases left between them. There are 12 residues in the CDR3. Germline V gives CDR1 SGHNT, CDR2 YYREEE (reference sequence). The CDR3 region is CASSPAGREAFF. The CDR3 DNA sequence: TGTGCCAGCAGCCCGGCAGGGCGAGAAGCTTTCTTT.

The V and J genes are TRBV6-1 and TRBJ1-2; no reliable D call. The CDR3 spans 15 residues. Per germline, CDR1 MNHNS and CDR2 SASEGT. The germline V and J ends were trimmed by 2 bases and 4 bases, with 14 bases remaining between them. CDR3 region: CASSEIDGKGYGYTF. CDR3 bases: TGTGCCAGCAGTGAAATCGACGGGAAAGGCTATGGCTACACCTTC.

For this clone: A read error may account for a junction end that differs from germline. The rearrangement joins TRBV7-7 to TRBJ2-1; TRBD1 agrees at 7 bases. CDR3 length: 15 residues. Germline V gene data show CDR1 as SSHAT and CDR2 as FNYEAQ (reference sequence). The CDR3 loop reads CASSLGDSDGNEQFF. CDR3 bases: TGTGCTAGCAGCCTGGGGGACAGTGACGGGAATGAGCAGTTCTTC.

The CDR3 bases are TGTGCCAGCAGTCTATTCAGGGGACACCATAGCAATCAGCCCCAGCATTTT. This sequence encodes CASSLFRGHHSNQPQHF. V usage is TRBV28 and J usage is TRBJ1-5; D might be TRBD1 (6 bases). The CDR3 contains 17 residues. Germline-derived CDR1 and CDR2 are MDHEN and SYDVKM. V shed 5 bases and J shed 0 bases, with 17 bases lying between them.

The V and J genes are TRBV28 and TRBJ1-2, with D hard to call. Germline CDR1 and CDR2: MDHEN and SYDVKM. The CDR3 totals 13 residues. With 3 bases removed from V and 5 bases from J, the gap between germline ends came to 10 bases. CDR3 sequence reads: CASSFGWAYGYTF. The CDR3 bases are TGTGCCAGCAGTTTCGGCTGGGCGTATGGCTACACCTTC.

The rearrangement joins TRBV9 to TRBJ1-6; TRBD1 might be the D (5 bases). Per the germline V gene, CDR1 is SGDLS and CDR2 is YYNGEE. Trimming stripped 4 bases from V and 2 bases from J, with 13 bases between. The CDR3 has 16 amino acids. The CDR3 DNA is TGTGCCAGCAGCTACGGACACGAAGCCTATAATTCACCCCTCCACTTT. Its translation: CASSYGHEAYNSPLHF.

The chain links TRBV19 to TRBJ2-7; D remains ambiguous. Germline CDR1 is LNHDA and CDR2 is SQIVND (reference sequence). CDR3 length: 15 amino acids. The V and J ends lost 1 base and 0 bases respectively, with 10 bases between them. The CDR3 DNA is TGTGCCAGTAGTATAGCAGGAACGACCTCCTACGAGCAGTACTTC. It is translated as CASSIAGTTSYEQYF.

The J gene is TRBJ1-2, the V gene TRBV19; TRBD1 might be the D (5 bases). The V and J ends lost 8 bases and 5 bases respectively, with 21 bases between them. This CDR3 is 15 amino acids long. Germline V gene sequence: CDR1 LNHDA, CDR2 SQIVND (reference sequence). The chain's CDR3 is CASARGLGLLYGYTF. The CDR3 nucleotides are TGTGCCAGTGCAAGGGGATTGGGTCTCTTATATGGCTACACCTTC.

The chain combines TRBV7-8 with TRBJ2-7; the match to TRBD1 covers 7 bases. Germline values: CDR1 SGHVS, CDR2 FQNEAQ. The CDR3 is 14 residues long. Trimming at V came to 0 bases and at J to 3 bases, leaving 2 bases not matched to a gene. CDR3 nucleotides: TGTGCCAGCAGCTTAGCTTCAGGGGGCTACGAGCAGTACTTC. This translates into CASSLASGGYEQYF.

This sequence joins TRBV5-6 and TRBJ1-5, with 8 bases matching TRBD1. The CDR3 spans 15 residues. The junction had 3 bases not matched to a gene; V was cut back by 0 bases and J by 4 bases. Per the germline V gene, CDR1 is SGHDT and CDR2 is YYEEEE. The CDR3 DNA reads as TGTGCCAGCAGCTTGGGAGGACAGGGAAATCAGCCCCAGCATTTT. This encodes CASSLGGQGNQPQHF.

This chain joins TRBV2 and TRBJ1-5; 8 bases align to TRBD1. This CDR3 comprises 12 residues. Trimming cost V 8 bases and J 6 bases; bases outside gene matches: 3. CDR1 SNHLY and CDR2 FYNNEI come from the germline V gene. DNA for the CDR3: TGTGCCAGCGGCAGGGGGCTTCAGCCCCAGCATTTT. Its protein product is CASGRGLQPQHF. The full variable domain, with the rest looked up from reference TRBV2 and TRBJ1-5, is EPEVTQTPSHQVTQMGQEVILRCVPISNHLYFYWYRQILGQKVEFLVSFYNNEISEKSEIFDDQFSVERPDGSNFTLKIRSTKLEDSAMYFCASGRGLQPQHFGDGTRLSIL.

The chain is built from TRBV19 and TRBJ2-7, with a tentative D call TRBD1 (5 bases). Trimming cost V 6 bases and J 4 bases, with 19 bases left between them. CDR3 length: 15 amino acids. Germline lookup yields CDR1 LNHDA and CDR2 SQIVND (reference sequence). The CDR3 region is CASRRDSAGSYEQYF. The DNA of the CDR3 is TGTGCCAGTAGGCGCGACAGTGCTGGGTCGTACGAGCAGTACTTC. The full variable domain, rest sourced from reference TRBV19 and TRBJ2-7, is DGGITQSPKYLFRKEGQNVTLSCEQNLNHDAMYWYRQDPGQGLRLIYYSQIVNDFQKGDIAEGYSVSREKKESFPLTVTSAQKNPTAFYLCASRRDSAGSYEQYFGPGTRLTVT.

For this clone: Other DNA sequences of this sample code for an identical CDR3. V gene TRBV7-2 combines with J gene TRBJ2-3; D is ambiguous. This CDR3 is built from 12 residues. Per germline, CDR1 SGHTA and CDR2 FQGNSA. Trimming took off 5 bases at V and 2 bases at J, with 5 bases between the two ends. CDR3 in amino acids: CASSPYTDTQYF. The CDR3 bases are TGTGCCAGCAGCCCGTACACAGATACGCAGTATTTT.

The chain carries TRBV6-5 and TRBJ1-4; 7 bases line up with TRBD1. V lost 5 bases to trimming and J lost 10 bases; unmatched junction nucleotides: 10. The CDR3 has 14 residues. Per the germline V gene, CDR1 is MNHEY and CDR2 is SVGAGI. CDR3 sequence: CASSPDRALGKLFF. CDR3 coding DNA: TGTGCCAGCAGTCCCGACAGGGCTTTAGGAAAACTGTTTTTT.

V gene TRBV6-5 combines with J gene TRBJ2-7; D is ambiguous. The CDR3 runs 11 residues. The V gene's germline CDR1 is MNHEY and CDR2 SVGAGI. V shed 4 bases and J shed 4 bases, with 5 bases lying between them. CDR3 sequence: CASSSKYEQYF. The CDR3 DNA reads as TGTGCCAGCAGTTCCAAATACGAGCAGTACTTC.

The chain has TRBV15 and TRBJ2-1; 7 positions match TRBD2. V lost 0 bases to trimming and J lost 14 bases; unmatched junction nucleotides: 7. This CDR3 is built from 13 residues. Germline V lookup: CDR1 LNHNV, CDR2 YYDKDF (reference sequence). The CDR3, as DNA: TGTGCCACCAGCAGAGATGAGCGGGAAAGGGAGTTCTTC. It codes for CATSRDEREREFF.